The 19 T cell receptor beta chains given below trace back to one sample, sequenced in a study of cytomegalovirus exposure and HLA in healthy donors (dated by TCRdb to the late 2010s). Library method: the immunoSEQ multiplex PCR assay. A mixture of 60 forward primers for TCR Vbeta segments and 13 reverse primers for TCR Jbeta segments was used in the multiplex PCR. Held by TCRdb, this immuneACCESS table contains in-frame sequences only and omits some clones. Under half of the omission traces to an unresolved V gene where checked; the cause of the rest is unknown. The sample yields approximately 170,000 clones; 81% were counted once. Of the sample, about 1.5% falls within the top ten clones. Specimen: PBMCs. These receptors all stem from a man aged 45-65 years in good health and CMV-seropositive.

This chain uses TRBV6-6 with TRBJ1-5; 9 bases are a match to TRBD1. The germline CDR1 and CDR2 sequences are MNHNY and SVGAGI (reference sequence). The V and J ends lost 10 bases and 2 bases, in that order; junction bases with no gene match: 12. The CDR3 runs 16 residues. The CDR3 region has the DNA TGTGCCATTTCTCCGGGACAGGGAGGGGGCAATCAGCCCCAGCATTTT. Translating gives CAISPGQGGGNQPQHF.

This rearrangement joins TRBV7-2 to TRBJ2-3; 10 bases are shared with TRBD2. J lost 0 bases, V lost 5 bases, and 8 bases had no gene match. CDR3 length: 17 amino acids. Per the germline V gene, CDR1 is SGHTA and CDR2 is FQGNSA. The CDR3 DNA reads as TGTGCCAGCAGCGATAGGACTAGCGGTTTCAGCACAGATACGCAGTATTTT. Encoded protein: CASSDRTSGFSTDTQYF.

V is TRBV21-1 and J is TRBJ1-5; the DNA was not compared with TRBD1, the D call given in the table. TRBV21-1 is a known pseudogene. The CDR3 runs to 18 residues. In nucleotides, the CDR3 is TGTGCCAGCTCCTCCAGGGTTGACAGGGGCCATAGCAATCAGCCCCAGCATTTT. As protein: CASSSRVDRGHSNQPQHF.

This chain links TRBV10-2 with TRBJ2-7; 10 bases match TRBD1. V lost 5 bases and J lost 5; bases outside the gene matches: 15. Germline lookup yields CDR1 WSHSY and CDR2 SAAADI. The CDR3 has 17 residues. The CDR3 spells CASSPGQGRRGRDEQYF. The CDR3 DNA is TGCGCCAGCAGTCCGGGACAGGGGCGTCGAGGTCGAGACGAGCAGTACTTC.

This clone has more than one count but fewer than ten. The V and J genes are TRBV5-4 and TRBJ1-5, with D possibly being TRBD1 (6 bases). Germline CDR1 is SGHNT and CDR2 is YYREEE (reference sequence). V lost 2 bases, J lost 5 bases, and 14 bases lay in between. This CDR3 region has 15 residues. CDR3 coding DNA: TGTGCCAGCAGCTTTCTAGTGGGGGCGCATCAGCCCCAGCATTTT. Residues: CASSFLVGAHQPQHF.

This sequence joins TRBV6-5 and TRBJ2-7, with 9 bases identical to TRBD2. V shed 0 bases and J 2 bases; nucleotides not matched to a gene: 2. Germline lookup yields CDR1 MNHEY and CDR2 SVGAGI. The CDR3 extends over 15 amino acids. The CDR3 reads CASSYSIAGAYEQYF. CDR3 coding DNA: TGTGCCAGCAGTTACTCGATAGCGGGGGCCTACGAGCAGTACTTC.

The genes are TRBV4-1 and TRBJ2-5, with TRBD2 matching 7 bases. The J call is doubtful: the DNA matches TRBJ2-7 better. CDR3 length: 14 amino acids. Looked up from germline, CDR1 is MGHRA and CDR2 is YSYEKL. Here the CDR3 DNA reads TGCGCCAGCAGCCAAGGGGACTACACCTACGAGCAGTACTTC. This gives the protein CASSQGDYTYEQYF.

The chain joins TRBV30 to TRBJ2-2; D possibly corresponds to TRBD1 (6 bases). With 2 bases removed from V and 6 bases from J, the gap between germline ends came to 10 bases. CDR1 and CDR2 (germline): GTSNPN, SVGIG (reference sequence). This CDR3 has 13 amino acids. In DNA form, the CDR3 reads TGTGCCTGGAGTAGAGACAGGTCCGGGGAGCTGTTTTTT. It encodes CAWSRDRSGELFF. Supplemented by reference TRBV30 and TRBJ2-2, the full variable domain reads SQTIHQWPATLVQPVGSPLSLECTVEGTSNPNLYWYRQAAGRGLQLLFYSVGIGQISSEVPQNLSASRPQDRQFILSSKKLLLSDSGFYLCAWSRDRSGELFFGEGSRLTVL.

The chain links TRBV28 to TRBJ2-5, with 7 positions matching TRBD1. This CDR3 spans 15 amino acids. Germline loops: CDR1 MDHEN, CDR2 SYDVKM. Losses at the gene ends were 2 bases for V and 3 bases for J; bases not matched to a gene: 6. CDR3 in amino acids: CASSLGVTGEETQYF. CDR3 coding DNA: TGTGCCAGCAGTTTAGGGGTTACAGGGGAAGAGACCCAGTACTTC. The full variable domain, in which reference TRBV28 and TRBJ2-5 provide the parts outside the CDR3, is DVKVTQSSRYLVKRTGEKVFLECVQDMDHENMFWYRQDPGLGLRLIYFSYDVKMKEKGDIPEGYSVSREKKERFSLILESASTNQTSMYLCASSLGVTGEETQYFGPGTRLLVL.

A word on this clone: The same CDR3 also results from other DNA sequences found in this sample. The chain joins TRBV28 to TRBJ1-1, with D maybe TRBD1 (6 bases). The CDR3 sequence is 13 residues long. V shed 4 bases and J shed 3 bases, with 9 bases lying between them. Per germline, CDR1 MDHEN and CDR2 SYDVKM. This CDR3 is CASSWGGYTEAFF. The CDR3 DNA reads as TGTGCCAGCAGTTGGGGGGGCTACACTGAAGCTTTCTTT.

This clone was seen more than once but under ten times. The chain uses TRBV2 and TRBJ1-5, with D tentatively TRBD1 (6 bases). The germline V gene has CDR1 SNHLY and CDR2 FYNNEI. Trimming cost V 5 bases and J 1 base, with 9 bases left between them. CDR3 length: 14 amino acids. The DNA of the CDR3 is TGTGCCAGCAGTACACAGGGCAGCAATCAGCCCCAGCATTTT. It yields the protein CASSTQGSNQPQHF.

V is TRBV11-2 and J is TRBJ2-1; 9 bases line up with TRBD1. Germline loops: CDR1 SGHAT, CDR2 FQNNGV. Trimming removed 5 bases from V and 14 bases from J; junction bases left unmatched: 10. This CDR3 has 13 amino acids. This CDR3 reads CASSRGQGGFKFF. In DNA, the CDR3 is TGTGCCAGCAGCCGGGGACAGGGAGGGTTTAAGTTCTTC.

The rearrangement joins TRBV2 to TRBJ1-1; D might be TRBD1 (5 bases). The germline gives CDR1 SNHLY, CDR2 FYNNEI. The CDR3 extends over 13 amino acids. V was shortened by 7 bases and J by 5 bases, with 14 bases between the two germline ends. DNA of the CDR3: TGTGCCAGCATGGGCAGGGCGGGGACTGAAGCTTTCTTT. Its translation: CASMGRAGTEAFF.

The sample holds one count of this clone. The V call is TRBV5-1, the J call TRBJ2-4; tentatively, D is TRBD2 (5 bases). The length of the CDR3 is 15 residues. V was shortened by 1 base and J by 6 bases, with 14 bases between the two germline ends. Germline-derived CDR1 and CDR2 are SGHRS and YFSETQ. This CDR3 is CASSLNGLDGNIQYF. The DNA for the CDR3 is TGCGCCAGCAGCTTGAATGGACTCGACGGAAACATTCAGTACTTC.

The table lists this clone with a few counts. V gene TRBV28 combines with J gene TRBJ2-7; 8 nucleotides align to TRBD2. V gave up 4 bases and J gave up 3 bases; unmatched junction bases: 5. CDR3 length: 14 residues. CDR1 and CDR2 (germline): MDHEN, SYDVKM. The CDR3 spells CASSSGGAFYEQYF. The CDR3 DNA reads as TGTGCCAGCAGTTCCGGGGGGGCATTCTACGAGCAGTACTTC.

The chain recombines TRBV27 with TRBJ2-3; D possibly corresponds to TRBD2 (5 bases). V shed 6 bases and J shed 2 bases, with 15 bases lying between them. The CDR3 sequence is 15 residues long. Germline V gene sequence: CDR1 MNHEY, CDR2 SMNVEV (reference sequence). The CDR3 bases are TGTGCCAGCAGCGAGTCAGCGGAGGCCACAGATACGCAGTATTTT. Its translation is CASSESAEATDTQYF.

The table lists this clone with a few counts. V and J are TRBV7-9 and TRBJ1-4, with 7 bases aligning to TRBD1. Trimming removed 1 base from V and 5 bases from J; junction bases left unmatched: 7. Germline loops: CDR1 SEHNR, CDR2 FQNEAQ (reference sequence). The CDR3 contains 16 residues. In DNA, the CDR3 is TGTGCCAGCAGCTTAGGAACAGGGGCCCCGAATGAAAAACTGTTTTTT. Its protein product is CASSLGTGAPNEKLFF.

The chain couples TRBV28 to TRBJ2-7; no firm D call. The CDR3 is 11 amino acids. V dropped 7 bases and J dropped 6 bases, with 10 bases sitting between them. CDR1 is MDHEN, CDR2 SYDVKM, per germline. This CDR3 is CASTGHGEQYF. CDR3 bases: TGTGCCAGCACTGGGCACGGCGAGCAGTACTTC.

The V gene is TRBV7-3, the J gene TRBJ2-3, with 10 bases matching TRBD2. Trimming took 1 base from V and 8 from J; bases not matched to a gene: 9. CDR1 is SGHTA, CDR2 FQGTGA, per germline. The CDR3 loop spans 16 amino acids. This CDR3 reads CASSLRSGGALVTQYF. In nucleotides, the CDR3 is TGTGCCAGCAGCTTAAGAAGCGGGGGGGCCCTGGTTACGCAGTATTTT.